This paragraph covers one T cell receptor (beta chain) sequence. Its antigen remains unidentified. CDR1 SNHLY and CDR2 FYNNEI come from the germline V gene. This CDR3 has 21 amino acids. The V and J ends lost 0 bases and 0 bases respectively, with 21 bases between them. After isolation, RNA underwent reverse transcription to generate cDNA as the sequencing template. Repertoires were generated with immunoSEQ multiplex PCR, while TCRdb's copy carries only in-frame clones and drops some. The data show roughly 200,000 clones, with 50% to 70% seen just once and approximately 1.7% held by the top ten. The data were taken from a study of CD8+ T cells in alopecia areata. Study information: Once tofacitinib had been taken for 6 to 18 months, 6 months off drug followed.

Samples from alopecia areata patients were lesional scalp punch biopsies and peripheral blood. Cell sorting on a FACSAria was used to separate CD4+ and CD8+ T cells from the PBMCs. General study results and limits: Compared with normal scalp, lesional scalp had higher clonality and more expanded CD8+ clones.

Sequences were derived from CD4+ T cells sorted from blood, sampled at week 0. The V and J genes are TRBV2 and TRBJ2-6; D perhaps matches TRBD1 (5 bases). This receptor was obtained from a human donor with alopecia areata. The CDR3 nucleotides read TGTGCCAGCAGTGAAGCGTTCGGTCGGTCAGGGTACAACTCTGGGGCCAACGTCCTGACTTTC. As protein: CASSEAFGRSGYNSGANVLTF.